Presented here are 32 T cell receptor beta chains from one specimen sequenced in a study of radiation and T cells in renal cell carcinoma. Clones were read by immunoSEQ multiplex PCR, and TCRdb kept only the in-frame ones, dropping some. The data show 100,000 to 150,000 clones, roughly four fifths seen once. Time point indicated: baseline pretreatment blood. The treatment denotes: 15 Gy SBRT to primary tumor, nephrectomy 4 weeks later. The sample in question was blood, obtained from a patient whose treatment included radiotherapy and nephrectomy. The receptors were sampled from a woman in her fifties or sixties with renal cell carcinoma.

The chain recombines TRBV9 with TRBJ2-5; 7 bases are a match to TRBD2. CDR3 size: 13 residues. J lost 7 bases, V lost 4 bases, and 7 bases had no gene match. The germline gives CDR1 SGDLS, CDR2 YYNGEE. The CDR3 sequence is CASSSDSGATQYF. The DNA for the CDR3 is TGTGCCAGCAGCTCCGACAGCGGGGCGACCCAGTACTTC. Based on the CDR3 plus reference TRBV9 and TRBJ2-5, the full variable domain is DSGVTQTPKHLITATGQRVTLRCSPRSGDLSVYWYQQSLDQGLQFLIQYYNGEERAKGNILERFSAQQFPDLHSELNLSSLELGDSALYFCASSSDSGATQYFGPGTRLLVL.

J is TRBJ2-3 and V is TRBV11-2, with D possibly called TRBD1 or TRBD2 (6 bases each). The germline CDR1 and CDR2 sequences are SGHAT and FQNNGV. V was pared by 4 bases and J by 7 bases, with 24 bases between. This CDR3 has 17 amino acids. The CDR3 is CASSSRTGGLYSNTQYF. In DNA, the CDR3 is TGTGCCAGCAGCTCACGTACCGGGGGCCTGTACTCAAATACGCAGTATTTT.

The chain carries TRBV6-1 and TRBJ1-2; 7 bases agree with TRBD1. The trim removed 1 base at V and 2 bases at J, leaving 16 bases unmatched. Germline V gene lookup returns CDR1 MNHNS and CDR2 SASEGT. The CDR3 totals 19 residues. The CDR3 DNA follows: TGTGCCAGCAGTGAAGAAAGTGTCGGGACAGCGGCTTGGAACTATGGCTACACCTTC. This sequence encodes CASSEESVGTAAWNYGYTF.

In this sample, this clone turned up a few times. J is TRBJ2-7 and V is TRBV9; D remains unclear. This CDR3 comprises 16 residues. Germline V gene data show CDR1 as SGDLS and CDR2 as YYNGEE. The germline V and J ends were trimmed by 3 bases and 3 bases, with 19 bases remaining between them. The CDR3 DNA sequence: TGTGCCAGCAGCGGAGAGGTGGGAATCCCTCTCTACGAGCAGTACTTC. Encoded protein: CASSGEVGIPLYEQYF.

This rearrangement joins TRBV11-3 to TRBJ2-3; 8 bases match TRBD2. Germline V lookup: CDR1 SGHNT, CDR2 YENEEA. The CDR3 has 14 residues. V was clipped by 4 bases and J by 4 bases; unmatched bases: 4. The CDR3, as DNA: TGTGCCAGCAGCTCGGGAGGGACCCCAGATACGCAGTATTTT. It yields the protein CASSSGGTPDTQYF.

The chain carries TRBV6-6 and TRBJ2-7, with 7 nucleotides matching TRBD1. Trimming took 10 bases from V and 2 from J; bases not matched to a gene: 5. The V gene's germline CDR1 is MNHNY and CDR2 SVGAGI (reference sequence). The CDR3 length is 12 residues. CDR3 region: CATKTGTYEQYF. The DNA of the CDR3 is TGTGCCACGAAGACAGGGACCTACGAGCAGTACTTC.

The CDR3 reads CASSSGPSSYEQYF. CDR3 coding DNA: TGCGCCAGCAGCTCAGGACCTTCCTCCTACGAGCAGTACTTC. The V call is TRBV5-1, the J call TRBJ2-7; D not resolved. This CDR3 is 14 amino acids long. Deletions cut 3 bases from V and 0 bases from J, with 10 bases between. CDR1 and CDR2 (germline): SGHRS, YFSETQ.

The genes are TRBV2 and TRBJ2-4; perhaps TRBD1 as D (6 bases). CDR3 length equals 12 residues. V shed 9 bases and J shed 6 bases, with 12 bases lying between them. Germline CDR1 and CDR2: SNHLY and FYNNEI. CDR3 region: CARGTTGNIQYF. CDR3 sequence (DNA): TGTGCCAGGGGGACAACGGGAAACATTCAGTACTTC.

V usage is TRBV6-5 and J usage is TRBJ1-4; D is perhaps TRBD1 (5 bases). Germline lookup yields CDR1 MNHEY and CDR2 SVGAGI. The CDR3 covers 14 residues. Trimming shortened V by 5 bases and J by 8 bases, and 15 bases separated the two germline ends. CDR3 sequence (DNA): TGTGCCAGCAGTCCCCGGGACGGAGTAGAAAAACTGTTTTTT. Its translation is CASSPRDGVEKLFF.

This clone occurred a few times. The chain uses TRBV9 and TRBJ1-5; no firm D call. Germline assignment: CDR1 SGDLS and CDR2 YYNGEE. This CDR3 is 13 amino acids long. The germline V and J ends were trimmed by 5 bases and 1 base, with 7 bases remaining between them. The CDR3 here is CASSPGSNQPQHF. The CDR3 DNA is TGTGCCAGCAGTCCCGGGAGCAATCAGCCCCAGCATTTT.

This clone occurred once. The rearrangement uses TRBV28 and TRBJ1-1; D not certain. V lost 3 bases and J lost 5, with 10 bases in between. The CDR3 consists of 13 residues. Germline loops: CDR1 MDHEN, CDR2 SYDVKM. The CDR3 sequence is CASSLGYPTEAFF. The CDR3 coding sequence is TGTGCCAGCAGTTTGGGGTATCCGACTGAAGCTTTCTTT.

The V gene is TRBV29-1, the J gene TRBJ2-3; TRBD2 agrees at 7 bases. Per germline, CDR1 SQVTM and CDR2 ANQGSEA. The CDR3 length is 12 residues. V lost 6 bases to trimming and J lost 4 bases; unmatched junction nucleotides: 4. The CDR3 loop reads CSVGRRPDTQYF. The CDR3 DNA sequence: TGCAGCGTCGGGAGGAGGCCAGATACGCAGTATTTT.

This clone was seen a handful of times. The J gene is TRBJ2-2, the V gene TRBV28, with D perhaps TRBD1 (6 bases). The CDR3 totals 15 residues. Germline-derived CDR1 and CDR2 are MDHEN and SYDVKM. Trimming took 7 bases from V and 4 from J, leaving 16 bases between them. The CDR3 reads CASISRDNPTGELFF. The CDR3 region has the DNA TGTGCCAGCATCTCGAGGGACAACCCCACCGGGGAGCTGTTTTTT.

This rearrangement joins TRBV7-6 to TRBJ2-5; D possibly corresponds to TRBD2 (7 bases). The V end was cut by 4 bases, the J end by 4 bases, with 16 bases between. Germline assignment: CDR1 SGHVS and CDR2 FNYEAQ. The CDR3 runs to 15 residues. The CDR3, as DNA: TGTGCCAGCAGCTCGGCCGGGGGGCGCACAGAGACCCAGTACTTC. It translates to CASSSAGGRTETQYF.

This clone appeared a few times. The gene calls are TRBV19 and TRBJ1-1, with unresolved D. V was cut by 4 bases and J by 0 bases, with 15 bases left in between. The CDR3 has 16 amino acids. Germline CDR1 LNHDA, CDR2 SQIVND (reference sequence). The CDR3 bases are TGTGCCAGTAGTAGTATTCAGCCGATAATGAACACTGAAGCTTTCTTT. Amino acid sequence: CASSSIQPIMNTEAFF.

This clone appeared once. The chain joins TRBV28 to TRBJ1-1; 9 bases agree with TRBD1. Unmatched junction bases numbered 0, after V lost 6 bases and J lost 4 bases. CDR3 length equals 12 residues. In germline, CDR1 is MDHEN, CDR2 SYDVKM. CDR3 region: CASRTGGTEAFF. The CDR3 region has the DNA TGTGCCAGCAGGACAGGGGGCACTGAAGCTTTCTTT.

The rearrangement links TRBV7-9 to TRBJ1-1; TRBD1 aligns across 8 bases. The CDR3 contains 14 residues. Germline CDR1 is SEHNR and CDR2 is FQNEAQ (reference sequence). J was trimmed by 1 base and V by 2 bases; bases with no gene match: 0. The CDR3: CASSLTGGNTEAFF. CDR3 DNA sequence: TGTGCCAGCAGCTTAACAGGGGGGAACACTGAAGCTTTCTTT.

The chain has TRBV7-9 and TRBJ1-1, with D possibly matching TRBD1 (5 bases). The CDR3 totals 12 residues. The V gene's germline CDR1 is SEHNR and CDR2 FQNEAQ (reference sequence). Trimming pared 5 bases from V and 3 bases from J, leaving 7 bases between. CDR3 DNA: TGTGCCAGCAGCCCAGGGCACACTGAAGCTTTCTTT. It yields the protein CASSPGHTEAFF.

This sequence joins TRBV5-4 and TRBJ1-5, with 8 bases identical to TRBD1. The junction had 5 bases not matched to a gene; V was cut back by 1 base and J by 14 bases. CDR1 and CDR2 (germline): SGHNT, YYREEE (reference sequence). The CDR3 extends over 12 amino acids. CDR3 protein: CASSLTGGPEHF. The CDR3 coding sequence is TGTGCCAGCAGCTTGACAGGGGGACCTGAGCATTTT.

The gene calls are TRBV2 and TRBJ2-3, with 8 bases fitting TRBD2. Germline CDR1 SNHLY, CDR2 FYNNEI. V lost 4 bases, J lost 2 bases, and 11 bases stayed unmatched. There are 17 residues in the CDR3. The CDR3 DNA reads TGTGCCAGCAGTGGGATGCCGGGACTAGGAGACACAGATACGCAGTATTTT. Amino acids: CASSGMPGLGDTDTQYF.

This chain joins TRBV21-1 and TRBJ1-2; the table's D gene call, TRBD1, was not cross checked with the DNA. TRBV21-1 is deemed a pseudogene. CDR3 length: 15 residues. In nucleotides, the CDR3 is TGTGCCAGCAGCAAGCGGCCGGACAGGGACTATGGCTACACCTTC. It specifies CASSKRPDRDYGYTF.

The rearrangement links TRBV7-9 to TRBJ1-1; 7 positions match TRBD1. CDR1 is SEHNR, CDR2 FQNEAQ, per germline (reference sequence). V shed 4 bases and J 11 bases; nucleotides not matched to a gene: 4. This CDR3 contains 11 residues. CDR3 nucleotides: TGTGCCAGCAGCTCTACAGGGGACGCTTTCTTT. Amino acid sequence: CASSSTGDAFF. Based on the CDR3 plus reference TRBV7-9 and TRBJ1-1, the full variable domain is DTGVSQNPRHKITKRGQNVTFRCDPISEHNRLYWYRQTLGQGPEFLTYFQNEAQLEKSRLLSDRFSAERPKGSFSTLEIQRTEQGDSAMYLCASSSTGDAFFGQGTRLTVV.

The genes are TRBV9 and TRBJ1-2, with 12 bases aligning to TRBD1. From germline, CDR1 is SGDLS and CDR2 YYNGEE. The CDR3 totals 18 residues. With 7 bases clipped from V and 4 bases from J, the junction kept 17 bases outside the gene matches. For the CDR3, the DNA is TGTGCCAGCGGCCCTTTCCCGGGACAGGGGGCGATTTCCTATGGCTACACCTTC. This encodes CASGPFPGQGAISYGYTF. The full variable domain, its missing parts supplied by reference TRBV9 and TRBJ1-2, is DSGVTQTPKHLITATGQRVTLRCSPRSGDLSVYWYQQSLDQGLQFLIQYYNGEERAKGNILERFSAQQFPDLHSELNLSSLELGDSALYFCASGPFPGQGAISYGYTFGSGTRLTVV.

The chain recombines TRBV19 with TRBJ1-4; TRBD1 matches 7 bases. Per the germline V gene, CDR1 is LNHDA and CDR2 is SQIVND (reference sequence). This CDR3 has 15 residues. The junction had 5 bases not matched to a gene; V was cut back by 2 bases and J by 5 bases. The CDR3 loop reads CASSIRDRENEKLFF. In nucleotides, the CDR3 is TGTGCCAGTAGTATACGAGACAGGGAGAATGAAAAACTGTTTTTT.

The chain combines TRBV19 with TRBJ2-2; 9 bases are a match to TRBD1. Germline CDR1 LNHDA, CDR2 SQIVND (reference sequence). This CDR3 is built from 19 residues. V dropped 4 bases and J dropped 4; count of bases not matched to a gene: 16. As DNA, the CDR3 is TGTGCCAGTAGTACCCCGGCCCACAGGGGGCCCAGGAGCACCGGGGAGCTGTTTTTT. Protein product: CASSTPAHRGPRSTGELFF.

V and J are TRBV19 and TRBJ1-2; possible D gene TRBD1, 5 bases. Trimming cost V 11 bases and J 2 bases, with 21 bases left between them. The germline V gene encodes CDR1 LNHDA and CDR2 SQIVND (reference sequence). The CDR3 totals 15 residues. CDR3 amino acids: CASSPQGFLNYGYTF. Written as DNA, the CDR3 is TGTGCCTCGAGCCCCCAGGGATTTTTGAACTATGGCTACACCTTC.

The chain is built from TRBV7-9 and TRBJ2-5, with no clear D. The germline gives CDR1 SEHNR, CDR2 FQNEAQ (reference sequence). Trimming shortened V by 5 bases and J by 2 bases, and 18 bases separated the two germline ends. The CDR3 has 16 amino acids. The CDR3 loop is CASSHWGTVGQETQYF. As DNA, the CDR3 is TGTGCCAGCAGCCACTGGGGAACAGTCGGGCAAGAGACCCAGTACTTC.

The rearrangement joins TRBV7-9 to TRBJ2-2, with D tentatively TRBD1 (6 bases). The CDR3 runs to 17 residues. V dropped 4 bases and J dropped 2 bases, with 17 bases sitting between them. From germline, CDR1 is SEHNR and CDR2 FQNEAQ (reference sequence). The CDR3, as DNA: TGTGCCAGCAGCTCAATAACCGGGACATTCAACACCGGGGAGCTGTTTTTT. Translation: CASSSITGTFNTGELFF.

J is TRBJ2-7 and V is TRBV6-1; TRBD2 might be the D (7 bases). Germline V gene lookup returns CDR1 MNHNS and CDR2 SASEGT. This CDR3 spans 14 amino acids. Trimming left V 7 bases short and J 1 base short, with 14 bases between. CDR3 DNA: TGTGCCAGCATCCGAGGGGGGGGATCCTACGAGCAGTACTTC. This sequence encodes CASIRGGGSYEQYF.

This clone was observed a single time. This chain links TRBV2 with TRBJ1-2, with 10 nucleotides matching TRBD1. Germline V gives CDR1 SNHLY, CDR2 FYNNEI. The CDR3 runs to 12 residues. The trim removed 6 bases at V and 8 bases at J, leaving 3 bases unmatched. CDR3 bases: TGTGCCAGCAGCGGGACAGGGGACGGCTACACCTTC. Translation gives CASSGTGDGYTF. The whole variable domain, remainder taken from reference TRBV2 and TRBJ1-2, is EPEVTQTPSHQVTQMGQEVILRCVPISNHLYFYWYRQILGQKVEFLVSFYNNEISEKSEIFDDQFSVERPDGSNFTLKIRSTKLEDSAMYFCASSGTGDGYTFGSGTRLTVV.

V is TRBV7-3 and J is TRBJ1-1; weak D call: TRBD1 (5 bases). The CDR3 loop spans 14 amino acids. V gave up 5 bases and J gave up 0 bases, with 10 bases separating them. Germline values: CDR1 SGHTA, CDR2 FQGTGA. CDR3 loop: CASSPGTLNTEAFF. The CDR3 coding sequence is TGTGCCAGCAGCCCCGGGACCTTGAACACTGAAGCTTTCTTT.

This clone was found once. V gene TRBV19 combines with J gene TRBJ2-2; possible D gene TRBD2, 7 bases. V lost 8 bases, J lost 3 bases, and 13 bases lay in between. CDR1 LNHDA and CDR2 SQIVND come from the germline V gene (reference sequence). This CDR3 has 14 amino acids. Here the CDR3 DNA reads TGTGCCAGTGCCCGGGGGGCGGACACCGGGGAGCTGTTTTTT. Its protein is CASARGADTGELFF.